A single sample gave rise to the 29 T cell receptor beta chains below, sequenced in a study of identifying expanded T cells in peripheral blood. Sequencing was performed with immunoSEQ multiplex PCR; in TCRdb, only in-frame clones are kept and a portion is missing. Here the sample spans 97,000 or so clones, about 91% being singletons. Sequencing was carried out using blood. Receptors originate from a person between 18 and 75 years old in good health.

This chain links TRBV19 with TRBJ2-7, with D unresolved. The CDR3 contains 13 residues. V lost 4 bases and J lost 6, with 13 bases in between. CDR1 LNHDA and CDR2 SQIVND come from the germline V gene (reference sequence). In DNA form, the CDR3 reads TGTGCCAGTAGTAGCATCTCCCCACCCGAGCAGTACTTC. Amino acids: CASSSISPPEQYF.

The chain uses TRBV21-1 and TRBJ1-2; the D call of TRBD1 is as the table states it, not checked on the DNA. TRBV21-1 is deemed a pseudogene. This CDR3 contains 16 residues. Written as DNA, the CDR3 is TGTGCCAGCAGCGAAGGGAGGACAGGGCGAGGGGATGGCTACACCTTC. Protein sequence: CASSEGRTGRGDGYTF.

This chain joins TRBV29-1 and TRBJ2-1; maybe TRBD2 (5 bases). Germline assignment: CDR1 SQVTM and CDR2 ANQGSEA. V was pared by 8 bases and J by 5 bases, with 13 bases between. The CDR3 is 12 residues long. CDR3: CSPQLGNNEQFF. The CDR3 DNA is TGCAGCCCGCAACTAGGGAACAATGAGCAGTTCTTC.

The rearrangement joins TRBV5-1 to TRBJ2-2; 7 nucleotides match TRBD1. Germline CDR1 and CDR2: SGHRS and YFSETQ. The CDR3 loop spans 17 amino acids. Trimming cost V 4 bases and J 0 bases; bases outside gene matches: 9. CDR3 coding DNA: TGCGCCAGCAGCCTTTTAAGACAGGGAGCGAACACCGGGGAGCTGTTTTTT. This codes for CASSLLRQGANTGELFF. The full variable domain, its missing parts supplied by reference TRBV5-1 and TRBJ2-2, is KAGVTQTPRYLIKTRGQQVTLSCSPISGHRSVSWYQQTPGQGLQFLFEYFSETQRNKGNFPGRFSGRQFSNSRSEMNVSTLELGDSALYLCASSLLRQGANTGELFFGEGSRLTVL.

V is TRBV5-1 and J is TRBJ2-2; 10 bases are a match to TRBD1. Germline V gives CDR1 SGHRS, CDR2 YFSETQ. The CDR3 has 15 amino acids. J lost 7 bases, V lost 3 bases, and 6 bases had no gene match. The chain's CDR3 is CASSSGQGTGGELFF. The CDR3 DNA sequence: TGCGCCAGCAGCTCGGGACAGGGGACCGGCGGGGAGCTGTTTTTT. The full variable domain, its missing parts supplied by reference TRBV5-1 and TRBJ2-2, is KAGVTQTPRYLIKTRGQQVTLSCSPISGHRSVSWYQQTPGQGLQFLFEYFSETQRNKGNFPGRFSGRQFSNSRSEMNVSTLELGDSALYLCASSSGQGTGGELFFGEGSRLTVL.

The chain links TRBV7-3 to TRBJ1-1, with 8 nucleotides matching TRBD1. J was trimmed by 5 bases and V by 3 bases; bases with no gene match: 8. CDR1 is SGHTA and CDR2 is FQGTGA in the germline V gene. The CDR3 totals 15 residues. CDR3 sequence (DNA): TGTGCCAGCAGCTTGACAGGGGAGGGATTGACTGAAGCTTTCTTT. Its translation: CASSLTGEGLTEAFF.

The chain carries TRBV10-3 and TRBJ2-7; no reliable D call. Trimming took 7 bases from V and 0 from J, leaving 4 bases between them. Germline CDR1 reads ENHRY; CDR2 reads SYGVKD. The CDR3 sequence is 11 residues long. This CDR3 reads CAIKRSYEQYF. The CDR3, as DNA: TGTGCCATCAAGCGCTCCTACGAGCAGTACTTC.

The chain carries TRBV5-1 and TRBJ2-5; 14 bases are shared with TRBD2. CDR1 is SGHRS and CDR2 is YFSETQ in the germline V gene. The CDR3 has 17 amino acids. V dropped 2 bases and J dropped 3; count of bases not matched to a gene: 6. CDR3 nucleotide sequence: TGCGCCAGCAGCTTAACCCCGGGACTAGCGGGAGAAGAGACCCAGTACTTC. Translation gives CASSLTPGLAGEETQYF.

The V and J genes are TRBV19 and TRBJ1-4; tentative D call: TRBD1 (6 bases). In germline, CDR1 is LNHDA, CDR2 SQIVND (reference sequence). The ends were cut back, 6 bases at V and 6 bases at J, with 17 bases in the middle. This CDR3 comprises 15 residues. CDR3 sequence: CASRVGLPGDEKLFF. The CDR3, as DNA: TGTGCCAGTAGGGTCGGCCTCCCAGGGGATGAAAAACTGTTTTTT.

The gene calls are TRBV6-6 and TRBJ2-1; 9 bases line up with TRBD2. The V gene's germline CDR1 is MNHNY and CDR2 SVGAGI (reference sequence). The CDR3 loop spans 14 amino acids. V lost 5 bases and J lost 10; bases outside the gene matches: 9. The CDR3 loop reads CASSDWTSEGEQFF. The CDR3 region has the DNA TGTGCCAGCAGTGATTGGACTAGCGAAGGGGAGCAGTTCTTC.

V gene TRBV5-1 combines with J gene TRBJ2-4, with 10 bases identical to TRBD1. The V and J ends lost 4 bases and 2 bases, in that order; junction bases with no gene match: 6. Germline values: CDR1 SGHRS, CDR2 YFSETQ. The CDR3 is made up of 16 amino acids. DNA of the CDR3: TGCGCCAGCAGCCCGGGGACAGGGGAGTCCAAAAACATTCAGTACTTC. Encoded protein: CASSPGTGESKNIQYF.

V usage is TRBV7-6 and J usage is TRBJ2-3; TRBD2 agrees at 10 bases. Per germline, CDR1 SGHVS and CDR2 FNYEAQ. The V segment lost 1 base and the J segment 6 bases; nucleotides outside the gene matches: 4. This CDR3 contains 15 residues. CDR3: CASSLEAGGQDTQYF. The CDR3 coding sequence is TGTGCCAGCAGCTTAGAAGCGGGGGGGCAGGATACGCAGTATTTT.

The chain couples TRBV5-1 to TRBJ2-7; 12 positions match TRBD2. Unmatched junction bases numbered 9, after V lost 4 bases and J lost 4 bases. Germline V gene data show CDR1 as SGHRS and CDR2 as YFSETQ. The CDR3 totals 16 residues. In nucleotides, the CDR3 is TGCGCCAGCAGCCCGGAGACTAGCGGGAGACCATACGAGCAGTACTTC. Its protein product is CASSPETSGRPYEQYF.

The chain uses TRBV7-2 and TRBJ1-1, with 7 bases lining up with TRBD1. The CDR3 consists of 15 residues. The V segment lost 0 bases and the J segment 4 bases; nucleotides outside the gene matches: 5. Germline V CDR1 and CDR2: SGHTA, FQGNSA. CDR3 bases: TGTGCCAGCAGCTTAGCTGGACGACAGGGCACTGAAGCTTTCTTT. It yields the protein CASSLAGRQGTEAFF.

This clone has just a few counts. V gene TRBV30 combines with J gene TRBJ1-2, with 7 nucleotides matching TRBD1. V dropped 3 bases and J dropped 2; count of bases not matched to a gene: 6. The germline V gene has CDR1 GTSNPN and CDR2 SVGIG (reference sequence). The CDR3 length is 14 residues. In nucleotides, the CDR3 is TGTGCCTGGAGACTTCTAGGGGGCAACTATGGCTACACCTTC. Protein product: CAWRLLGGNYGYTF.

In the case of this clone: Relative to the germline gene, one junction end is altered; a read error may explain this. This sequence joins TRBV23-1 and TRBJ1-4; the D gene is possibly TRBD1 (5 bases). TRBV23-1 is placed among ORFs of uncertain function. This CDR3 is 14 amino acids long. The CDR3 sequence: CASSLTAPNKKLFF. Written as DNA, the CDR3 is TGCGCCAGCAGTCTGACAGCGCCTAATAAAAAACTGTTTTTT.

The rearrangement uses TRBV5-6 and TRBJ1-1, with a tentative D call TRBD1 (5 bases). Trimming removed 5 bases from V and 0 bases from J, with 14 bases in between. This CDR3 is 15 amino acids long. Germline values: CDR1 SGHDT, CDR2 YYEEEE. CDR3: CASSISWGMNTEAFF. CDR3 bases: TGTGCCAGCAGTATCTCCTGGGGCATGAACACTGAAGCTTTCTTT.

The chain uses TRBV6-5 and TRBJ1-3, with a possible D match to TRBD1 (6 bases). This CDR3 has 13 amino acids. The germline CDR1 and CDR2 sequences are MNHEY and SVGAGI. V dropped 8 bases and J dropped 2 bases, with 10 bases sitting between them. The CDR3 DNA reads as TGTGCCAGCCGAGGGGGACCTGGAAACACCATATATTTT. It translates to CASRGGPGNTIYF.

In its sample, this clone was seen once. The chain combines TRBV29-1 with TRBJ2-1; perhaps TRBD2 as D (7 bases). Germline values: CDR1 SQVTM, CDR2 ANQGSEA. CDR3 length equals 13 residues. Deletions cut 1 base from V and 8 bases from J, with 12 bases between. CDR3 protein: CSVEGGGLYEQFF. The CDR3 DNA follows: TGCAGCGTTGAAGGGGGGGGCCTCTATGAGCAGTTCTTC.

This chain uses TRBV7-2 with TRBJ2-5, with D perhaps matching TRBD2 (6 bases). Per germline, CDR1 SGHTA and CDR2 FQGNSA. The CDR3 is made up of 15 amino acids. Trimming took off 1 base at V and 5 bases at J, with 14 bases between the two ends. The CDR3 spells CASSLGGGASETQYF. The CDR3 DNA reads TGTGCCAGCAGCTTAGGGGGCGGGGCATCGGAGACCCAGTACTTC.

V and J are TRBV5-1 and TRBJ1-1; D ambiguous. In germline, CDR1 is SGHRS, CDR2 YFSETQ. With 2 bases removed from V and 3 bases from J, the gap between germline ends came to 11 bases. This CDR3 region has 14 residues. CDR3 in amino acids: CASSFNGRDTEAFF. CDR3 nucleotide sequence: TGCGCCAGCAGCTTTAATGGACGAGACACTGAAGCTTTCTTT.

This chain uses TRBV6-6 with TRBJ1-2; D might be TRBD1 (5 bases). CDR1 and CDR2 (germline): MNHNY, SVGAGI (reference sequence). The CDR3 loop spans 15 amino acids. Trimming shortened V by 5 bases and J by 4 bases, and 17 bases separated the two germline ends. Here the CDR3 DNA reads TGTGCCAGCAGTACCCCACGGGGGGACCGCTATGGCTACACCTTC. It yields the protein CASSTPRGDRYGYTF.

J is TRBJ2-1 and V is TRBV18; no clear D. Germline V gives CDR1 KGHSH, CDR2 LQKENI. The germline V and J ends were trimmed by 4 bases and 8 bases, with 18 bases remaining between them. The CDR3 contains 15 residues. CDR3 nucleotide sequence: TGTGCCAGCTCACTACCACCCGTCCCCCCGCATGAGCAGTTCTTC. Protein: CASSLPPVPPHEQFF.

The chain has TRBV7-2 and TRBJ1-2; D is perhaps TRBD1 (5 bases). The germline gives CDR1 SGHTA, CDR2 FQGNSA. The CDR3 is 15 amino acids. V was trimmed by 4 bases and J by 3 bases, leaving 15 bases between them. The CDR3 nucleotides read TGTGCCAGCAGCTCTCCGGGACGTCTAGACTATGGCTACACCTTC. This encodes CASSSPGRLDYGYTF. The complete variable domain, with remaining parts taken from reference TRBV7-2 and TRBJ1-2, reads GAGVSQSPSNKVTEKGKDVELRCDPISGHTALYWYRQSLGQGLEFLIYFQGNSAPDKSGLPSDRFSAERTGGSVSTLTIQRTQQEDSAVYLCASSSPGRLDYGYTFGSGTRLTVV.

The V gene is TRBV5-5, the J gene TRBJ1-2; TRBD1 aligns across 7 bases. V shed 0 bases and J 2 bases; nucleotides not matched to a gene: 4. This CDR3 is built from 15 residues. Germline V CDR1 and CDR2: SGHKS, YYEKEE (reference sequence). CDR3 sequence (DNA): TGTGCCAGCAGCTTGGGACAGGGTATGAACTATGGCTACACCTTC. Translating it yields CASSLGQGMNYGYTF.

This chain connects TRBV10-3 to TRBJ2-2, with D perhaps matching TRBD1 (6 bases). The CDR3 runs to 13 residues. The V and J ends lost 4 bases and 7 bases respectively, with 10 bases between them. Germline V gives CDR1 ENHRY, CDR2 SYGVKD. For the CDR3, the DNA is TGTGCCATCAGTGCCGAGGGGGTCGGGGAGCTGTTTTTT. It specifies CAISAEGVGELFF.

CDR3 loop: CASSFVEQKLFF. The CDR3 coding sequence is TGTGCCAGCAGCTTCGTGGAGCAAAAACTGTTTTTT. The chain employs TRBV11-2 and TRBJ1-4; no firm D call. The CDR3 covers 12 residues. Germline V gives CDR1 SGHAT, CDR2 FQNNGV. Trimming removed 3 bases from V and 9 bases from J, with 8 bases in between.

This clone appeared a single time. V usage is TRBV15 and J usage is TRBJ2-3, with no clear D. Germline V gene data show CDR1 as LNHNV and CDR2 as YYDKDF (reference sequence). The CDR3 covers 14 residues. V lost 6 bases to trimming and J lost 5 bases, with 15 bases between them. The CDR3 region has the DNA TGTGCCACCAGTGAGAGCCCCGCAAGAGATACGCAGTATTTT. Its translation is CATSESPARDTQYF.

The CDR3 sequence is CASSLSTAYEQYF. The CDR3 region has the DNA TGTGCCAGCAGCTTGTCAACGGCCTACGAGCAGTACTTC. The chain recombines TRBV5-5 with TRBJ2-7; D is ambiguous. V was clipped by 1 base and J by 2 bases, with 7 bases between them. The CDR3 length is 13 residues. Per the germline V gene, CDR1 is SGHKS and CDR2 is YYEKEE (reference sequence).